The clone carrying this T cell receptor beta chain appeared a single time. The antigen is not known. Unmatched junction bases numbered 8, after V lost 6 bases and J lost 7 bases. CDR1 SQVTM and CDR2 ANQGSEA come from the germline V gene. The length of the CDR3 is 13 residues. This entry belongs to a study of PD-1 blockade in classical Hodgkin lymphoma. Study-wide results and caveats: While CD8+ TCR diversity did not rise significantly by C4D1, CD4+ TCR diversity did. Newly diagnosed patients were reported to start with lower TCR diversity than healthy donors. Newly diagnosed and completely responding patients shared comparable baseline diversity.

Every patient experienced relapse after autologous stem cell transplantation, and brentuximab vedotin exposure varied. Patients' outcomes at their best amounted to complete response, partial response or progressive disease. Clones were read by immunoSEQ multiplex PCR, and TCRdb kept only the in-frame ones, dropping some. There are 25,000 to 30,000 clones in the sample; about nine tenths occur only once, and just under 2.5% lies in the top ten. The specimen was peripheral blood mononuclear cells (PBMCs), collected at baseline. This receptor was identified in a human donor with classical Hodgkin lymphoma. V and J are TRBV29-1 and TRBJ1-4, with TRBD1 matching over 7 bases. For the CDR3, the DNA is TGCAGCGTCCAACAGGGGAGTATTGAAAAACTGTTTTTT. Translated: CSVQQGSIEKLFF.